The sequence of this TCR beta chain was determined in a study of blood T cell repertoires in COVID-19. Study-wide context: Collection of acute and convalescent COVID-19 samples took place in the United States, Italy and Spain. PBMCs, B-cell-depleted T cells, or T cells were the source of the cDNA or gDNA that made up the material.

In the original workflow: From reference gene primer amplification, estimates of nucleated cell counts were derived. Some clones are missing from TCRdb's copy, which holds only in-frame ones; the method was immunoSEQ multiplex PCR. V, J and clone size are taken as reported in that table, and D and trimming were inferred from the DNA itself. The sample includes 390,000 or so clones, 70% to 90% of them seen just once. The CDR3 totals 13 residues. V dropped 4 bases and J dropped 11; count of bases not matched to a gene: 11. CDR1 and CDR2 (germline): SGHTA, FQGNSA. The sequence was obtained from a woman in her twenties or thirties with active or convalescent COVID-19. The sample comprised peripheral blood. This chain links TRBV7-2 with TRBJ2-7; 7 positions agree with TRBD1. CDR3 sequence (DNA): TGTGCCAGCAGCTCCATTCCCCAGGGGGACGAGTACTTC. Its translation is CASSSIPQGDEYF.